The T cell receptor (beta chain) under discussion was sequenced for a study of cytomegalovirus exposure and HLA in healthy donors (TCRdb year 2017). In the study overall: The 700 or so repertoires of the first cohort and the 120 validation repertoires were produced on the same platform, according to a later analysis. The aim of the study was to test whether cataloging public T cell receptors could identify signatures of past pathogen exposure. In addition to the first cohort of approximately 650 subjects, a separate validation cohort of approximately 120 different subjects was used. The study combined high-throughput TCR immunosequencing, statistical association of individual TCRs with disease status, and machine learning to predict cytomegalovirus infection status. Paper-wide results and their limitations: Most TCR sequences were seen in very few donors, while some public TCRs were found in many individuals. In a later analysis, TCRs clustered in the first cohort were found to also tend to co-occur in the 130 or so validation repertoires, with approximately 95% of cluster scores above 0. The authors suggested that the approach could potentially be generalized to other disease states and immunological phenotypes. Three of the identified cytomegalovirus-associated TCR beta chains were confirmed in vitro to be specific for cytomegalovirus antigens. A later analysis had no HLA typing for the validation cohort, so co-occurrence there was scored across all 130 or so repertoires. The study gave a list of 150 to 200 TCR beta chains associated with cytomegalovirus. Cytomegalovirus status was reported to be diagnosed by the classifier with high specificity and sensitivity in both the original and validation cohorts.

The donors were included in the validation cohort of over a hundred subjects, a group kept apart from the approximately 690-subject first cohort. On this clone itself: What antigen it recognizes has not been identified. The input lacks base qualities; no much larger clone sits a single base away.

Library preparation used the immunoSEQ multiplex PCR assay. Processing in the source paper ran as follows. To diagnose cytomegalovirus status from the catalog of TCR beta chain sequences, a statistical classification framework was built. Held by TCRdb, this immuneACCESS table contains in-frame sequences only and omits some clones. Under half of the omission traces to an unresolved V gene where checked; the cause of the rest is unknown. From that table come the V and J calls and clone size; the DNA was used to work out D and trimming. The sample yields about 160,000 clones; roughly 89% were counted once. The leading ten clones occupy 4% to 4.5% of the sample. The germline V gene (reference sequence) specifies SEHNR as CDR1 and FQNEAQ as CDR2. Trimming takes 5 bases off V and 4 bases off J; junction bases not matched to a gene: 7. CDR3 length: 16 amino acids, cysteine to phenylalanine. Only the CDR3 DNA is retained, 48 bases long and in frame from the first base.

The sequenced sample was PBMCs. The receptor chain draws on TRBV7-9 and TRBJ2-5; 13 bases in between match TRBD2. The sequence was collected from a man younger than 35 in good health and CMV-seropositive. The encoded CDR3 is CASSPGLAGVGETQYF. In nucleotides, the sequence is TGTGCCAGCAGCCCTGGACTAGCGGGAGTGGGAGAGACCCAGTACTTC.